These T cell receptor beta chains were read from a single sample in a study of lymphopenia after photon versus proton radiotherapy. Measured with immunoSEQ multiplex PCR; TCRdb has only the in-frame clones, and not every one. The table includes about 70,000 clones, about nine tenths detected once. Specimen: peripheral blood, collected from a patient treated with photon-based radiotherapy. All receptors derive from a woman aged 35 to 49 with cholangiocarcinoma. Each CDR3 is given with its conserved first and last residue. The order of the fields is CDR3 DNA, CDR3 protein, V gene, clone size, J gene, D gene. The D gene is left open where the match is weak. Clone size, where shown, is once, few, many, or a class for clones that have expanded.

cdr3_nt: TGCAGCGTGGGGACAGGCGGCTACACCTTC; cdr3_aa: CSVGTGGYTF; v_call: TRBV29-1; clone_size: -; j_call: TRBJ1-2; d_call: TRBD1
cdr3_nt: TGTGCCAGCACCTCACCGGGAGGAAGGACTGAAGCTTTCTTT; cdr3_aa: CASTSPGGRTEAFF; v_call: TRBV28; clone_size: -; j_call: TRBJ1-1; d_call: -
cdr3_nt: TGTGCCAGCAGCAAAGGGACCGAGGGGACCCAGTACTTC; cdr3_aa: CASSKGTEGTQYF; v_call: TRBV21-1; clone_size: -; j_call: TRBJ2-5; d_call: -
cdr3_nt: TGTGCCAGCAGTCCGGGATCAGGTTGGAAACCCACAGATACGCAGTATTTT; cdr3_aa: CASSPGSGWKPTDTQYF; v_call: TRBV28; clone_size: -; j_call: TRBJ2-3; d_call: -
cdr3_nt: TGTGCCTGGAGTTCAGGGAACTATGGCTACACCTTC; cdr3_aa: CAWSSGNYGYTF; v_call: TRBV30; clone_size: -; j_call: TRBJ1-2; d_call: -
cdr3_nt: TGTGCCAGCAGCAAAGTAAGACGGGGCGCAGCAACCTACTCTGGGGCCAACGTCCTGACTTTC; cdr3_aa: CASSKVRRGAATYSGANVLTF; v_call: TRBV21-1; clone_size: once; j_call: TRBJ2-6; d_call: -
cdr3_nt: TGTGCCCGCCGGACTAGCGCAGATACGCAGTATTTT; cdr3_aa: CARRTSADTQYF; v_call: TRBV30; clone_size: -; j_call: TRBJ2-3; d_call: TRBD2
cdr3_nt: TGTGCCAGCAGCCCTCTCGACGGGCCCGCCTACGAGCAGTACTTC; cdr3_aa: CASSPLDGPAYEQYF; v_call: TRBV7-6; clone_size: -; j_call: TRBJ2-7; d_call: -
cdr3_nt: TGTGCCAGCAGTGAGCGGGGGAGTAGCGCCACAGATACGCAGTATTTT; cdr3_aa: CASSERGSSATDTQYF; v_call: TRBV25-1; clone_size: -; j_call: TRBJ2-3; d_call: TRBD2
cdr3_nt: TGTGCCAGCAGCGTAGGATCCCTCAACTTAAATGAGCAGTTCTTC; cdr3_aa: CASSVGSLNLNEQFF; v_call: TRBV9; clone_size: -; j_call: TRBJ2-1; d_call: -
cdr3_nt: TGTGCCAGTAGTTCGCGGCAGGGTTACACCGGGGAGCTGTTTTTT; cdr3_aa: CASSSRQGYTGELFF; v_call: TRBV19; clone_size: -; j_call: TRBJ2-2; d_call: -
cdr3_nt: TGTGCCAGTAACAGGGAATGGGACACTGAAGCTTTCTTT; cdr3_aa: CASNREWDTEAFF; v_call: TRBV19; clone_size: -; j_call: TRBJ1-1; d_call: -
cdr3_nt: TGTGCCAGCAGTTACAGGGGGTATGCTGAAGCTTTCTTT; cdr3_aa: CASSYRGYAEAFF; v_call: TRBV6-5; clone_size: -; j_call: TRBJ1-1; d_call: -
cdr3_nt: TGCGCCAGCAGCCTTCTCCCGAACACTGAAGCTTTCTTT; cdr3_aa: CASSLLPNTEAFF; v_call: TRBV4-1; clone_size: -; j_call: TRBJ1-1; d_call: -
cdr3_nt: TGCGCCAGCAGCCAAGGTGGGGCACTCTATGGCTACACCTTC; cdr3_aa: CASSQGGALYGYTF; v_call: TRBV4-1; clone_size: once; j_call: TRBJ1-2; d_call: -
cdr3_nt: TGTGCCAGCAGGGAACAACTCTACGAGCAGTACTTC; cdr3_aa: CASREQLYEQYF; v_call: TRBV2; clone_size: -; j_call: TRBJ2-7; d_call: -
cdr3_nt: TGTGCCAGCAGGTCAGGGGGCGACTATGGCTACACCTTC; cdr3_aa: CASRSGGDYGYTF; v_call: TRBV6-5; clone_size: -; j_call: TRBJ1-2; d_call: TRBD1
cdr3_nt: TGTGCCAGCAGCCCGGGAGGGTCCTACAATGAGCAGTTCTTC; cdr3_aa: CASSPGGSYNEQFF; v_call: TRBV28; clone_size: once; j_call: TRBJ2-1; d_call: TRBD2
cdr3_nt: TGTGCCAGCAGTGCCAGCGGGAACACTGAAGCTTTCTTT; cdr3_aa: CASSASGNTEAFF; v_call: TRBV6-4; clone_size: -; j_call: TRBJ1-1; d_call: -
cdr3_nt: TGTGCCAGCAGCTCATTGACGAAACCTGAAAAACTGTTTTTT; cdr3_aa: CASSSLTKPEKLFF; v_call: TRBV11-1; clone_size: once; j_call: TRBJ1-4; d_call: -
cdr3_nt: TGTGCCAGCAGTTACAAGTCAGGAGAGCTTTACGAGCAGTACTTC; cdr3_aa: CASSYKSGELYEQYF; v_call: TRBV6-6; clone_size: -; j_call: TRBJ2-7; d_call: -
cdr3_nt: TGCGCCAGCAGCTCCGACTCCGGGACAAGTAGACTAGGGGGGGAGACCCAGTACTTC; cdr3_aa: CASSSDSGTSRLGGETQYF; v_call: TRBV5-1; clone_size: -; j_call: TRBJ2-5; d_call: -
cdr3_nt: TGTGCCAGCAGCTATACGGGGCTCTATGGCTACACCTTC; cdr3_aa: CASSYTGLYGYTF; v_call: TRBV7-9; clone_size: -; j_call: TRBJ1-2; d_call: -
cdr3_nt: TGTGCCAGCTTTGCAAACAGGGGGCTGAACACTGAAGCTTTCTTT; cdr3_aa: CASFANRGLNTEAFF; v_call: TRBV7-9; clone_size: -; j_call: TRBJ1-1; d_call: TRBD1
cdr3_nt: TGTGCCAGTAGTATAAAGACCAACACTGAAGCTTTCTTT; cdr3_aa: CASSIKTNTEAFF; v_call: TRBV19; clone_size: -; j_call: TRBJ1-1; d_call: -